This is a list of T cell receptor beta chains from one sample in a study of blood T cell repertoires in COVID-19. Method: immunoSEQ multiplex PCR; TCRdb's copy keeps in-frame clones and lacks some. The sample lists about 160,000 clones, 80% to 85% seen once, with roughly 9.2% in the top ten. Sequencing input: peripheral blood. The origin of the receptors is a woman older than 75 with active or convalescent COVID-19. CDR3s include the opening cysteine and the closing phenylalanine or tryptophan. The order of the fields is J gene, clone size, D gene, V gene, CDR3 DNA, CDR3 protein. D genes are given only for firm matches. Clone size is given for some rows only: seen once, a few or many times, or a class if the clone is expanded.

TRBJ2-1,NA,TRBD2,TRBV7-2,TGTGCCAGCAGCTTACGGCTAGCGGGGGGTCCCTCCTACAATGAGCAGTTCTTC,CASSLRLAGGPSYNEQFF
TRBJ2-6,NA,TRBD1,TRBV5-1,TGCGCCAGCAGCCCCCCCGTACAGGGGTCGGGGGCCAACGTCCTGACTTTC,CASSPPVQGSGANVLTF
TRBJ1-3,NA,NA,TRBV30,TGTGCCTGGACCCTGGGAGGGGGCTCTGGAAACACCATATATTTT,CAWTLGGGSGNTIYF
TRBJ1-1,once,NA,TRBV30,TGTGCCTGGAGTGGGCAGATGAACACTGAAGCTTTCTTT,CAWSGQMNTEAFF
TRBJ2-1,NA,NA,TRBV5-1,TGCGCCAGCAGCTTGGCCGGAGTCAGCTCCTACAATGAGCAGTTCTTC,CASSLAGVSSYNEQFF
TRBJ1-1,NA,NA,TRBV7-9,TGTGCCAGCAGCCCGAACTTGTTGACAGGGAACACTGAAGCTTTCTTT,CASSPNLLTGNTEAFF
TRBJ1-5,NA,TRBD1,TRBV24-1,TGTGCCACCAGTGATTCACAACAGGGGACCAGGAAGGATCAGCCCCAGCATTTT,CATSDSQQGTRKDQPQHF
TRBJ1-1,NA,TRBD1,TRBV2,TGTGCCAGCTCCAGCGAACAGGGGATCAGGACTGAAGCTTTCTTT,CASSSEQGIRTEAFF
TRBJ1-1,NA,NA,TRBV6-2/TRBV6-3,TGTGCCAGCAGTCTCCCCGGCCAGGGCGCCACTGAAGCTTTCTTT,CASSLPGQGATEAFF
TRBJ2-4,NA,TRBD1,TRBV19,TGTGCCAGTAAGCCGGGACAGCTAGCCAAAAACATTCAGTACTTC,CASKPGQLAKNIQYF
TRBJ2-7,NA,NA,TRBV5-5,TGTGCCAGCAGCGGCGAGGGGGTGCGCTACTTC,CASSGEGVRYF
TRBJ1-3,NA,NA,TRBV29-1,TGCAGCGTTGTCCAGGGATACACCATATATTTT,CSVVQGYTIYF
TRBJ1-5,NA,TRBD1,TRBV18,TGTGCCAGCTCACCGACGACAGGGGGGGGCAATCAGCCCCAGCATTTT,CASSPTTGGGNQPQHF
TRBJ1-1,NA,NA,TRBV4-3,TGCGCCAGCAGCCAAGATATGGGGCATCTCATGAACACTGAAGCTTTCTTT,CASSQDMGHLMNTEAFF
TRBJ1-4,NA,NA,TRBV2,TGTGCCAGCAGTGATGAGCAGGGTCGGGTTGAAAAACTGTTTTTT,CASSDEQGRVEKLFF
TRBJ2-7,NA,TRBD1,TRBV2,TGTGCCAGCAGTGAGAATAGGGGGCGGTACTACGAGCAGTACTTC,CASSENRGRYYEQYF
TRBJ1-4,NA,NA,TRBV5-1,TGCGCCAGCAGCCCCATGGGGGCATCAACTAATGAAAAACTGTTTTTT,CASSPMGASTNEKLFF
TRBJ2-1,NA,TRBD2,TRBV7-9,TGTGCCAGCAGCTTAGTTGGGAGGGCCAATGAGCAGTTCTTC,CASSLVGRANEQFF
TRBJ2-7,NA,NA,TRBV18,TGTGCCAGCTCACCACCCGGGACTCCCTTGCAGTACTTC,CASSPPGTPLQYF
TRBJ1-2,NA,TRBD1,TRBV6-6,TGTGCCAGCAGTGGGGACAGGGCGTCGGGCTACACCTTC,CASSGDRASGYTF
TRBJ1-2,NA,TRBD1,TRBV6-5,TGTGCCAGCAGGGACAGGGGGGCGGCTAACTATGGCTACACCTTC,CASRDRGAANYGYTF
TRBJ1-5,NA,TRBD1,TRBV27,TGTGCCAGCAGTCCCCTCGGACAGGGGGCAAGTCAGCCCCAGCATTTT,CASSPLGQGASQPQHF
TRBJ1-1,NA,NA,TRBV5-1,TGCGCCAGCAGCGCCGGGACTCCGAACACTGAAGCTTTCTTT,CASSAGTPNTEAFF
TRBJ2-7,NA,NA,TRBV11-2,TGTGCCAGCAGCTTAGACAGGGTTAGAGAGCAGTACTTC,CASSLDRVREQYF
TRBJ2-7,NA,NA,TRBV7-2,TGTGCCAGCAGCTTGGTACAGCAATACGAGCAGTACTTC,CASSLVQQYEQYF
TRBJ1-5,NA,NA,TRBV7-2,TGTGCCAGCAGCTTAGGGGGCCCCGGCAATCAGCCCCAGCATTTT,CASSLGGPGNQPQHF
TRBJ1-1,NA,NA,TRBV7-8,TGTGCCAGCAGCTTAGATCCCAAGCCCACTGAAGCTTTCTTT,CASSLDPKPTEAFF
TRBJ1-1,NA,NA,TRBV6-6,TGTGCCAGCAGTCCCCCCCCCGAGGGAGGCACTGAAGCTTTCTTT,CASSPPPEGGTEAFF
TRBJ1-1,NA,NA,TRBV11-3,TGTGCCAGCAGCTCCTCCTTTGGGGGCCGGGACACTGAAGCTTTCTTT,CASSSSFGGRDTEAFF
TRBJ2-7,NA,NA,TRBV11-3,TGTGCCAGCAGCCCAACAGGGTTCGAGCAGTACTTC,CASSPTGFEQYF
TRBJ2-2,NA,NA,TRBV2,TGTGCCAGCAGTGAAGCTAGGACAGCGAACACCGGGGAGCTGTTTTTT,CASSEARTANTGELFF
TRBJ1-4,NA,NA,TRBV27,TGTGCCAGCAGTAAACTAGAGTCCTCTAATGAAAAACTGTTTTTT,CASSKLESSNEKLFF
TRBJ2-6,NA,TRBD1,TRBV6-6,TGTGCCAGCAGTCCGCCCCAGGGGGCCTCTGGGGCCAACGTCCTGACTTTC,CASSPPQGASGANVLTF
TRBJ2-2,NA,TRBD1,TRBV4-1,TGCGCCAGCAGCCAAGCGGGACAGGGGTCCGGGGAGCTGTTTTTT,CASSQAGQGSGELFF
TRBJ1-3,few,TRBD1,TRBV5-6,TGTGCCAGCAGCCAGGGGGCCAGCTCTGGAAACACCATATATTTT,CASSQGASSGNTIYF
TRBJ2-2,NA,TRBD1,TRBV10-2,TGCGCCAGCACAGGACAGGCTAACACCGGGGAGCTGTTTTTT,CASTGQANTGELFF
TRBJ2-7,once,TRBD1,TRBV27,TGTGCCAGCAGTTCTCCGAACAGACCGGGACAGGGGGCGACCTCCTTCGGGGAGCAGTACTTC,CASSSPNRPGQGATSFGEQYF
TRBJ1-4,NA,NA,TRBV6-5,TGTGCCAGCAGTTACTCTTATGCAACTAATGAAAAACTGTTTTTT,CASSYSYATNEKLFF
TRBJ2-7,NA,TRBD2,TRBV9,TGTGCCAGCTCTCCTGGCGGGGGAGTCTACGAGCAGTACTTC,CASSPGGGVYEQYF
TRBJ1-2,NA,NA,TRBV6-5,TGTGCCAGCAGTTTAAAATACGTCGAGAACTATGGCTACACCTTC,CASSLKYVENYGYTF
TRBJ1-2,NA,TRBD1,TRBV23-1,TGCGCCAGGGACGTCGGGACAGCAATTAACTATGGCTACACCTTC,CARDVGTAINYGYTF
TRBJ1-1,NA,NA,TRBV6-5,TGTGCCAGCAGTTACCAGGGTTACGGCACTGAAGCTTTCTTT,CASSYQGYGTEAFF
TRBJ1-2,NA,TRBD1,TRBV28,TGTGCCAGCAGTTGGCGGACAGGCAACCTCTATGGCTACACCTTC,CASSWRTGNLYGYTF
TRBJ1-1,NA,NA,TRBV2,TGTGCCAGCAGCCGACGACAGAACACTGAAGCTTTCTTT,CASSRRQNTEAFF
TRBJ2-2,many,NA,TRBV18,TGTGCCAGCTCACCGTTCGAGGGGGTTTCGAACACCGGGGAGCTGTTTTTT,CASSPFEGVSNTGELFF
TRBJ2-7,NA,NA,TRBV7-6,TGTGCCAGCAGCAAAGCCCAGGGAATCTACGAGCAGTACTTC,CASSKAQGIYEQYF
TRBJ2-2,once,TRBD1,TRBV4-3,TGCGCCAGCAGCCAACAGTGGACAGGTACCACGAACACCGGGGAGCTGTTTTTT,CASSQQWTGTTNTGELFF
TRBJ1-6,once,NA,TRBV19,TGTGCCAGTAGTCCAGGTAGCTCCTATAATTCACCCCTCCACTTT,CASSPGSSYNSPLHF
TRBJ2-2,NA,TRBD1,TRBV10-3,TGTGCCATCAAGCTCCGGGACAGGGTTAGAGAGAACACCGGGGAGCTGTTTTTT,CAIKLRDRVRENTGELFF
TRBJ2-3,NA,NA,TRBV19,TGTGCCAGTAGTCCCATGGGGGCTAGGGCCACAGATACGCAGTATTTT,CASSPMGARATDTQYF
TRBJ1-2,NA,TRBD1,TRBV12-3/TRBV12-4,TGTGCCAGCAGCCGCGGACAGGGCCCCTTAACCTTC,CASSRGQGPLTF
TRBJ1-5,NA,TRBD1,TRBV10-3,TGTGCCATCAGTGACCCGACAGGGGCCCAGCCCCAGCATTTT,CAISDPTGAQPQHF
TRBJ2-1,once,TRBD1,TRBV6-5,TGTGCCAGCAGGGTGACAGGGGGCGCCTACAATGAGCAGTTCTTC,CASRVTGGAYNEQFF